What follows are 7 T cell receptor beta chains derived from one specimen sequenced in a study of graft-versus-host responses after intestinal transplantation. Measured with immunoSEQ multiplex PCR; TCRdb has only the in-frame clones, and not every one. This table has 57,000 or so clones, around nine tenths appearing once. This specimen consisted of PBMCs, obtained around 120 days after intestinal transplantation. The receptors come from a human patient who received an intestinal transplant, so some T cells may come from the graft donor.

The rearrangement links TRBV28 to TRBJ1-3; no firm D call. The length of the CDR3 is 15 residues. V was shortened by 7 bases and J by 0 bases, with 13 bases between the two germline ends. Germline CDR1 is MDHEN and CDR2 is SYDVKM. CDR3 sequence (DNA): TGTGCCAGCACTAACCAACTTGTCTCTGGAAACACCATATATTTT. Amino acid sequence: CASTNQLVSGNTIYF. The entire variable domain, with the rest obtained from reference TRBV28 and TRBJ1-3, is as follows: DVKVTQSSRYLVKRTGEKVFLECVQDMDHENMFWYRQDPGLGLRLIYFSYDVKMKEKGDIPEGYSVSREKKERFSLILESASTNQTSMYLCASTNQLVSGNTIYFGEGSWLTVV.

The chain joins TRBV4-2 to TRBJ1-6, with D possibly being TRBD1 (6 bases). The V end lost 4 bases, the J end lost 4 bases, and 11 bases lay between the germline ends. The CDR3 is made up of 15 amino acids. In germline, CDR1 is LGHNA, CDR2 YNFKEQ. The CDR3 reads CASSPYRDYNSPLHF. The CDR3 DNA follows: TGTGCCAGCAGCCCCTACAGGGATTATAATTCACCCCTCCACTTT.

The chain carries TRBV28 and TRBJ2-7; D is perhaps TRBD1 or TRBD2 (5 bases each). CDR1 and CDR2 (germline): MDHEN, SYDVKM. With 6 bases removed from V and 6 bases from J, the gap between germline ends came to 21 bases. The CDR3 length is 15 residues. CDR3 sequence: CASSAAYEGLVEQYF. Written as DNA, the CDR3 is TGTGCCAGCAGCGCCGCCTATGAGGGGCTGGTCGAGCAGTACTTC. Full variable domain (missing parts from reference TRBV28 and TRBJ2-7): DVKVTQSSRYLVKRTGEKVFLECVQDMDHENMFWYRQDPGLGLRLIYFSYDVKMKEKGDIPEGYSVSREKKERFSLILESASTNQTSMYLCASSAAYEGLVEQYFGPGTRLTVT.

The CDR3 here is CASSGKPSGPEAFF. The CDR3 nucleotides are TGTGCCAGCAGTGGCAAACCCTCAGGGCCTGAAGCTTTCTTT. J is TRBJ1-1 and V is TRBV28, with TRBD1 as a possible D gene (5 bases). Per germline, CDR1 MDHEN and CDR2 SYDVKM. The CDR3 has 14 residues. Trimming cost V 5 bases and J 6 bases, with 16 bases left between them. Based on the CDR3 plus reference TRBV28 and TRBJ1-1, the full variable domain is DVKVTQSSRYLVKRTGEKVFLECVQDMDHENMFWYRQDPGLGLRLIYFSYDVKMKEKGDIPEGYSVSREKKERFSLILESASTNQTSMYLCASSGKPSGPEAFFGQGTRLTVV.

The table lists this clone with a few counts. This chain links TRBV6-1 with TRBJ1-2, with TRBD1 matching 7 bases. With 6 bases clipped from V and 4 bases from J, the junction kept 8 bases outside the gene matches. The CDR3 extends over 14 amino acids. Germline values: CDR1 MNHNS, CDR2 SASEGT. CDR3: CASSLAGTAYGYTF. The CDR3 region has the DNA TGTGCCAGCAGCCTTGCCGGGACAGCCTATGGCTACACCTTC.

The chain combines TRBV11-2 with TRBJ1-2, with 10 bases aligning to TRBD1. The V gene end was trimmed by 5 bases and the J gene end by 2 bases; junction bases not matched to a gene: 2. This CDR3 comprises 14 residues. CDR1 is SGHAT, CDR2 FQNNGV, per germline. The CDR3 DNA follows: TGTGCCAGCAGCCGGGACAGGGGAAACTATGGCTACACCTTC. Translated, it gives CASSRDRGNYGYTF.

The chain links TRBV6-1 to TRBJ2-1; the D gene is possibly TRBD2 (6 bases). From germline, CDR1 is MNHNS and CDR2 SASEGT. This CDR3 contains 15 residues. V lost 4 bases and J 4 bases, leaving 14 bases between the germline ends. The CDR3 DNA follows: TGTGCCAGCAGTGCAGGGTCTAGCGATTACAATGAGCAGTTCTTC. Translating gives CASSAGSSDYNEQFF.